This TCR beta chain was identified during a study of shared clonotypes between healthy human individuals. Study outcomes and limitations: Blood was the only sampled material, and tissue repertoires likely differ. What rarefaction showed was incomplete sorted-subset sequencing despite large depth.

The assay was immunoSEQ multiplex PCR, and TCRdb's table has in-frame clones only and misses some. The table records about 2 million clones, approximately 95% of them present only once. CD45RO-negative, CCR7-positively selected cells formed the naive CD8 fraction, excluding terminally differentiated effector memory CD45RA+ cells. The donor population consisted of healthy HIV-negative adults with no recent acute infections or vaccinations. Caucasian adults residing in Nashville, Tennessee made up all the donors. V lost 1 base and J 3 bases, leaving 7 bases between the germline ends. The CDR3 is 13 residues long. The germline gives CDR1 SGHVS, CDR2 FQNEAQ. A word on this clone: What it binds is unknown.

The sample was naive CD8+ T cells sorted from blood. The clonotype comes from a man younger than 35 in good health. This chain links TRBV7-8 with TRBJ2-7, with D tentatively TRBD2 (5 bases). DNA for the CDR3: TGTGCCAGCAGCTTAGAGGGAGTCTACGAGCAGTACTTC. Translated, it gives CASSLEGVYEQYF.